The 15 T cell receptor beta chains reported below all come from one sample, sequenced in a study of blood T cell repertoires in COVID-19. Repertoires were generated with immunoSEQ multiplex PCR, while TCRdb's copy carries only in-frame clones and drops some. The sample lists approximately 220,000 clones; about 80% were seen once. Input material: PBMCs or T cells enriched from blood (not recorded which). The receptors originated from a woman between 50 and 59 years old who had been exposed to COVID-19.

The V call is TRBV6-1, the J call TRBJ1-4; 9 positions agree with TRBD1. Trimming at V came to 4 bases and at J to 8 bases, leaving 11 bases not matched to a gene. The germline V gene has CDR1 MNHNS and CDR2 SASEGT. This CDR3 contains 16 residues. Here the CDR3 reads CASSVPWTGVEEKLFF. CDR3 bases: TGTGCCAGCAGTGTTCCCTGGACAGGGGTGGAAGAAAAACTGTTTTTT.

DNA of the CDR3: TGTGCCAGCAGCTTGGTCGGGGAAAAACTGTTTTTT. It is translated as CASSLVGEKLFF. The chain couples TRBV5-4 to TRBJ1-4; D is undetermined. CDR3 length: 12 residues. Germline V lookup: CDR1 SGHNT, CDR2 YYREEE (reference sequence). Trimming left V 0 bases short and J 8 bases short, with 5 bases between.

This chain joins TRBV11-2 and TRBJ1-3; D is unclear. Trimming pared 1 base from V and 3 bases from J, leaving 13 bases between. Germline CDR1 reads SGHAT; CDR2 reads FQNNGV. The CDR3 is made up of 16 amino acids. The DNA of the CDR3 is TGTGCCAGCAGCTTAGGCCTTTCGGGGATTGGAAACACCATATATTTT. Translating gives CASSLGLSGIGNTIYF.

The genes are TRBV7-2 and TRBJ2-2, with 7 bases lining up with TRBD2. V trimming: 6 bases; J trimming: 2 bases; junction bases outside the gene matches: 6. The CDR3 runs 15 residues. Germline V gene data show CDR1 as SGHTA and CDR2 as FQGNSA. CDR3 sequence (DNA): TGTGCCAGCAGTTGGGCGGGGGAAAACACCGGGGAGCTGTTTTTT. Amino acids: CASSWAGENTGELFF.

The chain links TRBV5-6 to TRBJ2-2; possibly TRBD2 for D (6 bases). V was clipped by 3 bases and J by 6 bases, with 18 bases between them. This CDR3 contains 16 residues. Per the germline V gene, CDR1 is SGHDT and CDR2 is YYEEEE. CDR3 region: CASSWGTSGVAGELFF. The CDR3 nucleotides are TGTGCCAGCAGCTGGGGGACCTCGGGGGTCGCCGGGGAGCTGTTTTTT.

The chain links TRBV15 to TRBJ2-7, with D perhaps TRBD2 (6 bases). The CDR3 contains 15 residues. CDR1 and CDR2 (germline): LNHNV, YYDKDF (reference sequence). Trimming stripped 0 bases from V and 5 bases from J, with 14 bases between. Here the CDR3 reads CATSRDRDSFHEQYF. As DNA, the CDR3 is TGTGCCACCAGCAGAGACAGGGACTCCTTTCACGAGCAGTACTTC.

The gene calls are TRBV21-1 and TRBJ1-5. TRBV21-1 is described as a pseudogene. The CDR3 covers 17 residues. CDR3 nucleotide sequence: TGTGCCAGCAGCAAAAAAAGGCGGCTTCTCTTCAATCAGCCCCAGCATTTT. Protein sequence: CASSKKRRLLFNQPQHF.

This clone has only a few counts. The J gene is TRBJ1-1, the V gene TRBV5-5; TRBD1 matches 11 bases. This CDR3 is built from 14 residues. With 2 bases clipped from V and 8 bases from J, the junction kept 5 bases outside the gene matches. Germline V gene data show CDR1 as SGHKS and CDR2 as YYEKEE (reference sequence). The CDR3 coding sequence is TGTGCCAGCAGCTTAAGGACAGGGGGCCTCGAAGCTTTCTTT. Its protein is CASSLRTGGLEAFF.

The V and J genes are TRBV2 and TRBJ2-7; tentatively, D is TRBD1 (5 bases). V gave up 7 bases and J gave up 2 bases, with 18 bases separating them. The CDR3 extends over 15 amino acids. CDR1 is SNHLY, CDR2 FYNNEI, per germline. CDR3 nucleotide sequence: TGTGCCAGCAAGGAAGCACTTTCAGGGACCTACGAGCAGTACTTC. It codes for CASKEALSGTYEQYF.

This chain links TRBV6-5 with TRBJ1-6, with a weak D call TRBD1 (6 bases). From germline, CDR1 is MNHEY and CDR2 SVGAGI. The CDR3 is 15 amino acids. V shed 6 bases and J shed 6 bases, with 15 bases lying between them. CDR3 protein: CASSPGANTNSPLHF. The CDR3 DNA follows: TGTGCCAGCAGCCCAGGGGCGAATACTAATTCACCCCTCCACTTT.

The gene calls are TRBV6-2 or TRBV6-3 and TRBJ1-4; D not certain. This CDR3 is built from 14 residues. V lost 4 bases, J lost 10 bases, and 16 bases lay in between. The V gene's germline CDR1 is MNHEY and CDR2 SVGEGT. The CDR3 sequence is CASSFLLTGGKLFF. The CDR3 DNA follows: TGTGCCAGCAGTTTTCTATTGACCGGAGGAAAACTGTTTTTT.

The rearrangement links TRBV15 to TRBJ1-1; D unresolved. Germline V gives CDR1 LNHNV, CDR2 YYDKDF (reference sequence). V dropped 3 bases and J dropped 9 bases, with 17 bases sitting between them. The CDR3 contains 14 residues. The CDR3 region is CATSSPSIEFKAFF. CDR3 sequence (DNA): TGTGCCACCAGCAGCCCCTCGATAGAGTTTAAAGCTTTCTTT. Drawing the rest from reference TRBV15 and TRBJ1-1, the complete variable domain is DAMVIQNPRYQVTQFGKPVTLSCSQTLNHNVMYWYQQKSSQAPKLLFHYYDKDFNNEADTPDNFQSRRPNTSFCFLDIRSPGLGDTAMYLCATSSPSIEFKAFFGQGTRLTVV.

Only a few counts were recorded for this clone. V gene TRBV4-1 combines with J gene TRBJ1-5; D remains ambiguous. Between the trimmed V and J ends, which lost 2 bases and 9 bases, there was a span of 17 bases. The germline CDR1 and CDR2 sequences are MGHRA and YSYEKL. This CDR3 is built from 15 residues. This CDR3 reads CASSQYMGQERPQHF. In DNA form, the CDR3 reads TGCGCCAGCAGCCAATATATGGGCCAAGAACGGCCCCAGCATTTT.

The chain links TRBV9 to TRBJ2-7; no clear D. Germline V lookup: CDR1 SGDLS, CDR2 YYNGEE. V was pared by 0 bases and J by 3 bases, with 10 bases between. This CDR3 comprises 14 residues. The CDR3 DNA reads TGTGCCAGCAGCGTAGCGGTGGGCGACTACGAGCAGTACTTC. Its translation is CASSVAVGDYEQYF.

This chain joins TRBV18 and TRBJ2-7; the match to TRBD1 covers 10 bases. The CDR3 has 15 residues. Germline CDR1 reads KGHSH; CDR2 reads LQKENI. Trimming at V came to 3 bases and at J to 3 bases, leaving 5 bases not matched to a gene. The CDR3 DNA reads as TGTGCCAGCTCACCGGCGGGACAGGGGCGCTACGAGCAGTACTTC. It codes for CASSPAGQGRYEQYF.